This section outlines one TCR beta chain sequence together with its context. The entry originates in a study of cytomegalovirus exposure and HLA in healthy donors. CDR3 length: 13 amino acids. The germline V gene has CDR1 SNHLY and CDR2 FYNNEI. V was trimmed by 7 bases and J by 3 bases, leaving 13 bases between them. Primers for the PCR totalled 60 Vbeta and 13 Jbeta. Some clones are missing from TCRdb's copy, which holds only in-frame ones; the method was immunoSEQ multiplex PCR. This sample has around 140,000 clones, with roughly four fifths found just once. J is TRBJ2-7 and V is TRBV2; the D gene is possibly TRBD2 (6 bases). This TCR was sampled from a woman aged 60-70 years in good health and CMV-seropositive. The specimen sequenced was PBMCs. In DNA form, the CDR3 reads TGTGCCAGCAATGACCTCGGGGGCTACGAGCAGTACTTC. Translation gives CASNDLGGYEQYF.